Reported below is one T cell receptor beta chain. One junction end disagrees with the germline gene, perhaps due to a read error. Source study methods: Amplification with reference gene primers provided the estimates of nucleated cell counts. The method was immunoSEQ multiplex PCR; TCRdb's version includes in-frame clones alone and lacks a portion of them. For V, J and clone size, that table is used; D and trimming come from the DNA. The sample has 300,000 or so clones; roughly 84% are singletons. This specimen comes from a study of blood T cell repertoires in COVID-19. Study at large: Samples representing acute and convalescent COVID-19 were sourced from the United States, Italy and Spain. Sources were T cells, B-cell-depleted T cells, or PBMCs; the material itself was cDNA or gDNA.

Germline CDR1 and CDR2: KGHSH and LQKENI. The CDR3 runs to 14 residues. The source of this sequence is a man aged 50 to 59 with active or convalescent COVID-19. Sequencing was carried out using peripheral blood. V gene TRBV18 combines with J gene TRBJ1-4; 7 nucleotides align to TRBD1. CDR3 protein: CASSPTGTSEKLFF. CDR3 nucleotides: TGTGCCAGCTCACCGACAGGGACTAGTGAAAAACTGTTTTTT.